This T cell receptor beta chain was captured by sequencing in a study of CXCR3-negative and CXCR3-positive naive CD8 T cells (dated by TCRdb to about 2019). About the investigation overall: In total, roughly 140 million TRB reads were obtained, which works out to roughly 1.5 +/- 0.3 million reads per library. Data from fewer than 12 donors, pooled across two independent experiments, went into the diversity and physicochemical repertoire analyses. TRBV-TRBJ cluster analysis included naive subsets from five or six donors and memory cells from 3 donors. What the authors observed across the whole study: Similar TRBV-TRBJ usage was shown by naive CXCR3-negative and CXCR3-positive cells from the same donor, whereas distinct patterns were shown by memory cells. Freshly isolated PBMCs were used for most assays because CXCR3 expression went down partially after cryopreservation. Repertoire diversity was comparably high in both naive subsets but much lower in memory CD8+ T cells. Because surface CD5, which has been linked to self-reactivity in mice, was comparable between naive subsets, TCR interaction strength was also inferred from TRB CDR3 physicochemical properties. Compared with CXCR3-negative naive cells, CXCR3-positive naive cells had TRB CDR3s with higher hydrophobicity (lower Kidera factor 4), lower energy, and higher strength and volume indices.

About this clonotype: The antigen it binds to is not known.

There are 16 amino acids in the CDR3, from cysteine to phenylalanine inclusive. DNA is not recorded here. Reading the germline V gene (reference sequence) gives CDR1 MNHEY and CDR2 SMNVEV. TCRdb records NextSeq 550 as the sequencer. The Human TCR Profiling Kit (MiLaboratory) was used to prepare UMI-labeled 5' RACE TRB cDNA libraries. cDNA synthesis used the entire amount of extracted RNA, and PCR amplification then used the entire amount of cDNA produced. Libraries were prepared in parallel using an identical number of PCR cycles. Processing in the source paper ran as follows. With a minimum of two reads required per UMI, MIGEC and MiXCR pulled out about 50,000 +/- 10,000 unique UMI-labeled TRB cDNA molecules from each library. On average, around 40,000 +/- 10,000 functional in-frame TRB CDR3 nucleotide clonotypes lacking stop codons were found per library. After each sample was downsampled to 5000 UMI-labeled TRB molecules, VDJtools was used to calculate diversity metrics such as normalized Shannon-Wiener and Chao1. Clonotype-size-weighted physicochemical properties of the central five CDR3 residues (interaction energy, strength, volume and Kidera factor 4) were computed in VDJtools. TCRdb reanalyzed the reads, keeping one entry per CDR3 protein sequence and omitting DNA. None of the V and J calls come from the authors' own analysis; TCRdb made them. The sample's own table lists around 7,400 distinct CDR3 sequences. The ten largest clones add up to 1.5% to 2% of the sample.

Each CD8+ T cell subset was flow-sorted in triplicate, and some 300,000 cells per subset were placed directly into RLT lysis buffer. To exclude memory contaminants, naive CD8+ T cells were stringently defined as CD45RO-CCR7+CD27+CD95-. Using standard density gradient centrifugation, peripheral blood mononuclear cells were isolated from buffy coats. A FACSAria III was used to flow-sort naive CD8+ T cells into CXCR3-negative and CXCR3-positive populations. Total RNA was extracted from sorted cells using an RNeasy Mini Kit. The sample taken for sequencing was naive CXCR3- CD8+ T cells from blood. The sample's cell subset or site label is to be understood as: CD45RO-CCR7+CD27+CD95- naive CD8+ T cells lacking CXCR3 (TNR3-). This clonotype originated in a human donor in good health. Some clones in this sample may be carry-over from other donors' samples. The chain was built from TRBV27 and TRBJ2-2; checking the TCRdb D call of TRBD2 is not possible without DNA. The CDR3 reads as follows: CASSLLAGLNTGELFF.